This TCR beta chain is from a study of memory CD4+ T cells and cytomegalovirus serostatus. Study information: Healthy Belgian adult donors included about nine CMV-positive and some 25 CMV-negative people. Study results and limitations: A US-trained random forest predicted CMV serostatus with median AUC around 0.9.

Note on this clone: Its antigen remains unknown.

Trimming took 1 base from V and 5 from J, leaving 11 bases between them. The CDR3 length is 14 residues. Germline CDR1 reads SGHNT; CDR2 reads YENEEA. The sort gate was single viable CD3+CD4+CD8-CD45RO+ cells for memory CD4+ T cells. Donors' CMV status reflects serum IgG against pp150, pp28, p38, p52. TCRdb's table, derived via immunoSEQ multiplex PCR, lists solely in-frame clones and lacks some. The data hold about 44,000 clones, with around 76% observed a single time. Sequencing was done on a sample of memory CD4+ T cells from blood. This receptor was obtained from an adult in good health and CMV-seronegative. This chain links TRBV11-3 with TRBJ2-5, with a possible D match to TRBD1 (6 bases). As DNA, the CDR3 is TGTGCCAGCAGCTTAGGGGGGCGCGGGGAGACCCAGTACTTC. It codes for CASSLGGRGETQYF. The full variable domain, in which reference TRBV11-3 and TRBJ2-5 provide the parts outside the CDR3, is EAGVVQSPRYKIIEKKQPVAFWCNPISGHNTLYWYLQNLGQGPELLIRYENEEAVDDSQLPKDRFSAERLKGVDSTLKIQPAELGDSAVYLCASSLGGRGETQYFGPGTRLLVL.